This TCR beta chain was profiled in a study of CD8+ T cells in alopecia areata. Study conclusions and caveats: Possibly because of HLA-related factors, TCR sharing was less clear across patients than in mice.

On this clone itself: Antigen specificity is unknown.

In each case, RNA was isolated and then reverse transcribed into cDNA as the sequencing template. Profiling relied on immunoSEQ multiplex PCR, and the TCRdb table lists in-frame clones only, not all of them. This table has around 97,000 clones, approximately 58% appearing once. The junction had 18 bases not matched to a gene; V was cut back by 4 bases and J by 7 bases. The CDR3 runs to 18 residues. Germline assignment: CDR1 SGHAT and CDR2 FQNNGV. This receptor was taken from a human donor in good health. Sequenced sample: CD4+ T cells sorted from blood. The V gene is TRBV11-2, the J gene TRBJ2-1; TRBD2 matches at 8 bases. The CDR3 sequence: CASSSPGRGGRVKNEQFF. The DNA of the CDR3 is TGTGCCAGCAGCTCCCCGGGACGGGGGGGCAGGGTAAAGAATGAGCAGTTCTTC.